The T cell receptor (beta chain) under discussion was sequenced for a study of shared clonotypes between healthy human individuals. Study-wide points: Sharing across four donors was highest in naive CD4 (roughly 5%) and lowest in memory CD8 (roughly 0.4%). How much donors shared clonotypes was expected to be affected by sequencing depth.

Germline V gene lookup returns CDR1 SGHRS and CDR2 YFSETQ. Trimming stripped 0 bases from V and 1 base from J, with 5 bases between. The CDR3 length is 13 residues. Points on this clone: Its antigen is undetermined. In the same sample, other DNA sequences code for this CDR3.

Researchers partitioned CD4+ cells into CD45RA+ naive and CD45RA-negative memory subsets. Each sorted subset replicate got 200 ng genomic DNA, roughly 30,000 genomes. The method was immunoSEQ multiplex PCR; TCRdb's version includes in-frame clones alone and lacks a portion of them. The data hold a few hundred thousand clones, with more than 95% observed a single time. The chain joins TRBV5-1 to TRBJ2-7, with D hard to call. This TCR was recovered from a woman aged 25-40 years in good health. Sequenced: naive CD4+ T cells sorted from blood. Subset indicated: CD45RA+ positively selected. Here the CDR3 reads CASSLAGSYEQYF. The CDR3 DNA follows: TGCGCCAGCAGCTTGGCTGGGTCCTACGAGCAGTACTTC.